Listed here are 24 T cell receptor beta chains from one sample, sequenced in a study of OX40 agonist ivuxolimab in advanced cancers. The method was immunoSEQ multiplex PCR; TCRdb's version includes in-frame clones alone and lacks a portion of them. The table lists tens of thousands of clones, roughly four fifths of them singletons. The starting material was CD4+ or CD8+ T cells sorted from blood, obtained in a trial of the OX40 agonist ivuxolimab. These receptors all stem from an adult with an advanced solid tumor such as melanoma, head and neck, liver or kidney cancer.

The gene calls are TRBV5-1 and TRBJ2-4; no firm D call. CDR3 size: 13 residues. In germline, CDR1 is SGHRS, CDR2 YFSETQ. The V end was cut by 0 bases, the J end by 5 bases, with 6 bases between. The CDR3 region is CASSLAPENIQYF. Here the CDR3 DNA reads TGCGCCAGCAGCTTGGCCCCGGAAAACATTCAGTACTTC.

The rearrangement uses TRBV27 and TRBJ1-1; possible D gene TRBD1, 5 bases. Trimming left V 6 bases short and J 8 bases short, with 19 bases between. From germline, CDR1 is MNHEY and CDR2 SMNVEV (reference sequence). The CDR3 runs to 14 residues. CDR3 nucleotide sequence: TGTGCCAGCAGCCTGGGGAGAACGGGGCCAGAAGCTTTCTTT. Translating it yields CASSLGRTGPEAFF.

There are a few counts of this clone. The chain has TRBV19 and TRBJ1-1, with D possibly matching TRBD1 (5 bases). V was trimmed by 4 bases and J by 2 bases, leaving 5 bases between them. There are 12 residues in the CDR3. Germline V gene sequence: CDR1 LNHDA, CDR2 SQIVND (reference sequence). This CDR3 is CASSRTNTEAFF. CDR3 in DNA: TGTGCCAGTAGTAGGACAAACACTGAAGCTTTCTTT.

CDR3 sequence (DNA): TGTGCCAGCAGCCAAGTAGGCAGTATCACTGAAGCTTTCTTT. Translating gives CASSQVGSITEAFF. This chain connects TRBV4-2 to TRBJ1-1; D is unclear. V was pared by 1 base and J by 4 bases, with 10 bases between. Germline V CDR1 and CDR2: LGHNA, YNFKEQ. The CDR3 length is 14 residues.

This clone was observed a few times. V and J are TRBV9 and TRBJ2-5, with D unresolved. Trimming took 0 bases from V and 5 from J, leaving 14 bases between them. The CDR3 loop spans 15 amino acids. Per the germline V gene, CDR1 is SGDLS and CDR2 is YYNGEE. In nucleotides, the CDR3 is TGTGCCAGCAGCGTAGCGGGTACCGTGGGGGAGACCCAGTACTTC. Translated, it gives CASSVAGTVGETQYF.

This sequence joins TRBV19 and TRBJ1-1; D is undetermined. Germline V gene data show CDR1 as LNHDA and CDR2 as SQIVND (reference sequence). This CDR3 is built from 13 residues. Trimming stripped 6 bases from V and 1 base from J, with 9 bases between. In nucleotides, the CDR3 is TGTGCCAGTAGAAGGCAGGAGAACACTGAAGCTTTCTTT. Residues: CASRRQENTEAFF.

The chain combines TRBV6-5 with TRBJ1-5; TRBD1 matches 8 bases. The CDR3 has 14 residues. With 6 bases clipped from V and 4 bases from J, the junction kept 5 bases outside the gene matches. The germline V gene has CDR1 MNHEY and CDR2 SVGAGI. CDR3 nucleotides: TGTGCCAGCAGGACAGGGGCTCGGAATCAGCCCCAGCATTTT. It yields the protein CASRTGARNQPQHF.

V gene TRBV27 combines with J gene TRBJ2-5; D is ambiguous. Germline lookup yields CDR1 MNHEY and CDR2 SMNVEV (reference sequence). Trimming cost V 7 bases and J 4 bases, with 13 bases left between them. The CDR3 extends over 13 amino acids. CDR3 coding DNA: TGTGCCAGCATGTTAGCCTCGACAGAGACCCAGTACTTC. It translates to CASMLASTETQYF.

Worth noting for this clone: One end of the junction varies from germline; a read error may be responsible. The chain uses TRBV6-1 and TRBJ2-7; D is perhaps TRBD2 (6 bases). The V gene's germline CDR1 is MNHNS and CDR2 SASEGT. The CDR3 loop spans 12 amino acids. CDR3 loop: CASSRDSHEQYF. Here the CDR3 DNA reads TGTGCCAGCAGCCGGGACTCCCACGAGCAGTACTTC.

This clone was seen just once. This rearrangement joins TRBV27 to TRBJ1-1; no reliable D call. This CDR3 spans 11 amino acids. V lost 10 bases to trimming and J lost 3 bases, with 9 bases between them. CDR1 is MNHEY and CDR2 is SMNVEV in the germline V gene (reference sequence). DNA of the CDR3: TGTGCCACCTGGGGTTACACTGAAGCTTTCTTT. It is translated as CATWGYTEAFF.

The genes are TRBV16 and TRBJ1-5, with D uncertain. Trimming took off 4 bases at V and 4 bases at J, with 11 bases between the two ends. This CDR3 region has 14 residues. CDR1 KGHSY and CDR2 FQNENV come from the germline V gene. CDR3 nucleotide sequence: TGTGCCAGCAGCCCCACTTCAGAGAATCAGCCCCAGCATTTT. It codes for CASSPTSENQPQHF.

This chain connects TRBV19 to TRBJ1-1, with D hard to call. The CDR3 length is 14 residues. The V and J ends lost 0 bases and 6 bases respectively, with 11 bases between them. CDR1 is LNHDA, CDR2 SQIVND, per germline (reference sequence). The DNA of the CDR3 is TGTGCCAGTAGTATAGATTTGAGGTACGCTGAAGCTTTCTTT. It is translated as CASSIDLRYAEAFF.

There are a few counts of this clone. The chain combines TRBV10-3 with TRBJ2-7; a possible D gene is TRBD2 (5 bases). Trimming shortened V by 6 bases and J by 3 bases, and 9 bases separated the two germline ends. CDR1 and CDR2 from the germline V gene are ENHRY and SYGVKD. This CDR3 has 12 residues. The DNA for the CDR3 is TGTGCCATCAGAAAAGAGGGCTACGAGCAGTACTTC. Protein sequence: CAIRKEGYEQYF.

The rearrangement links TRBV18 to TRBJ2-1; 10 bases are shared with TRBD1. Trimming took 0 bases from V and 4 from J; bases not matched to a gene: 3. This CDR3 spans 16 amino acids. The germline CDR1 and CDR2 sequences are KGHSH and LQKENI. CDR3 loop: CASSPPGQGMYNEQFF. The CDR3 DNA reads TGTGCCAGCTCACCACCGGGACAGGGGATGTACAATGAGCAGTTCTTC.

The chain carries TRBV15 and TRBJ2-5; 7 bases line up with TRBD2. V trimming: 0 bases; J trimming: 3 bases; junction bases outside the gene matches: 4. The CDR3 is 15 amino acids. Per the germline V gene, CDR1 is LNHNV and CDR2 is YYDKDF (reference sequence). The CDR3 here is CATSRDIAGEETQYF. Here the CDR3 DNA reads TGTGCCACCAGCAGAGATATTGCGGGAGAAGAGACCCAGTACTTC.

A few counts support this clone. The rearrangement joins TRBV7-2 to TRBJ2-1, with D possibly being TRBD2 (5 bases). The length of the CDR3 is 12 residues. Germline V CDR1 and CDR2: SGHTA, FQGNSA. V was trimmed by 6 bases and J by 7 bases, leaving 10 bases between them. The CDR3 region is CASRKEGNEQFF. The CDR3, as DNA: TGTGCCAGCAGGAAAGAGGGTAATGAGCAGTTCTTC.

This rearrangement joins TRBV7-3 to TRBJ2-2; D gene uncertain. This CDR3 is built from 15 residues. The V and J ends lost 3 bases and 4 bases respectively, with 12 bases between them. Germline V gene lookup returns CDR1 SGHTA and CDR2 FQGTGA. For the CDR3, the DNA is TGTGCCAGCAGCTTTCAGGTTGGGTCCACCGGGGAGCTGTTTTTT. It is translated as CASSFQVGSTGELFF.

This clone was found a few times. In DNA form, the CDR3 reads TGTGCCAGCAGCATCCGACAGGGGAACTATGGCTACACCTTC. This encodes CASSIRQGNYGYTF. The rearrangement joins TRBV7-9 to TRBJ1-2; 8 bases fit TRBD1. The CDR3 extends over 14 amino acids. The ends lost 5 bases at V and 2 bases at J; junction bases unmatched: 4. CDR1 is SEHNR, CDR2 FQNEAQ, per germline (reference sequence). Drawing the rest from reference TRBV7-9 and TRBJ1-2, the complete variable domain is DTGVSQNPRHKITKRGQNVTFRCDPISEHNRLYWYRQTLGQGPEFLTYFQNEAQLEKSRLLSDRFSAERPKGSFSTLEIQRTEQGDSAMYLCASSIRQGNYGYTFGSGTRLTVV.

The chain employs TRBV11-3 and TRBJ2-2, with TRBD1 identical over 7 bases. Germline trimming cut 6 bases from V and 3 bases from J; bases unmatched to any gene: 4. Germline CDR1 reads SGHNT; CDR2 reads YENEEA. The CDR3 covers 14 residues. DNA for the CDR3: TGTGCCAGCAGACTTACAGGGGACACCGGGGAGCTGTTTTTT. It yields the protein CASRLTGDTGELFF. Combining the CDR3 with reference TRBV11-3 and TRBJ2-2 gives the whole variable domain EAGVVQSPRYKIIEKKQPVAFWCNPISGHNTLYWYLQNLGQGPELLIRYENEEAVDDSQLPKDRFSAERLKGVDSTLKIQPAELGDSAVYLCASRLTGDTGELFFGEGSRLTVL.

The chain combines TRBV28 with TRBJ2-2; 8 nucleotides align to TRBD2. Trimming removed 2 bases from V and 1 base from J; junction bases left unmatched: 9. The germline V gene encodes CDR1 MDHEN and CDR2 SYDVKM. The CDR3 has 18 amino acids. CDR3 residues: CASSLPFMGLVNTGELFF. CDR3 coding DNA: TGTGCCAGCAGTTTACCCTTCATGGGACTAGTGAACACCGGGGAGCTGTTTTTT.

The chain couples TRBV5-6 to TRBJ1-1, with 8 bases fitting TRBD1. Germline loops: CDR1 SGHDT, CDR2 YYEEEE. This CDR3 comprises 17 residues. V gave up 0 bases and J gave up 3 bases; unmatched junction bases: 10. The CDR3 sequence: CASSLEDREIGDTEAFF. The CDR3 bases are TGTGCCAGCAGCTTGGAGGACAGGGAAATTGGAGACACTGAAGCTTTCTTT.

This clone is categorized as medium-sized. The chain couples TRBV10-3 to TRBJ1-2; 8 nucleotides match TRBD1. J was trimmed by 7 bases and V by 5 bases; bases with no gene match: 12. Germline V gene lookup returns CDR1 ENHRY and CDR2 SYGVKD. CDR3 length: 15 residues. The chain's CDR3 is CAISSNRQGAPGYTF. CDR3 coding DNA: TGTGCCATCAGTTCTAATCGGCAGGGGGCGCCTGGCTACACCTTC.

The genes are TRBV5-6 and TRBJ1-2; 8 bases are a match to TRBD1. Germline loops: CDR1 SGHDT, CDR2 YYEEEE. The CDR3 totals 14 residues. Trimming took 4 bases from V and 7 from J; bases not matched to a gene: 9. The CDR3 DNA is TGTGCCAGCAGCCCGAAGGGGACAGGTGGTGGCTACACCTTC. It yields the protein CASSPKGTGGGYTF.

Details on this clone: The junction does not match germline at one end; this may be a read error. The chain employs TRBV4-3 and TRBJ1-1, with D tentatively TRBD1 (5 bases). Germline CDR1 reads LGHNA; CDR2 reads YSLEER. There are 14 residues in the CDR3. The CDR3 region has the DNA TGCGCCAGCAGCCAAGGGGAGGGGAACCCTGAAGCTTTCTTT. It specifies CASSQGEGNPEAFF.